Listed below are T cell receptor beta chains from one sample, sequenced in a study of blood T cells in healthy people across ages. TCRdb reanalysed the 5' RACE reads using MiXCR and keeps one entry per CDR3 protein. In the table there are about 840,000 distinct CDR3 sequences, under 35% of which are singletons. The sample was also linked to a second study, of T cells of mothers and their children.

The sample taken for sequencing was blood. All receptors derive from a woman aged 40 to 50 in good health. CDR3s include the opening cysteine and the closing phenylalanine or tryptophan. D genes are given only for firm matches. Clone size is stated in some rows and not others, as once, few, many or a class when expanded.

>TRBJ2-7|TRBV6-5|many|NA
CATEGTDKQYF
TGTGCCACCGAGGGGACCGACAAGCAGTACTTC
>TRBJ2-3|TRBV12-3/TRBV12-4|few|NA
CASSLAAEGDTQYF
TGTGCCAGCAGTTTAGCTGCGGAGGGAGATACGCAGTATTTT
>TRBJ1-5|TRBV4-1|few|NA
CASSQDYDQPQHF
TGCGCCAGCAGCCAAGATTACGATCAGCCCCAGCATTTT
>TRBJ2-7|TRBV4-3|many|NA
CASSQDSQGSGEQYF
TGCGCCAGCAGCCAAGATTCGCAGGGATCGGGAGAGCAGTACTTC
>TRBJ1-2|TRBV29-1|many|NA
CSSEGGSDYGYTF
TGCAGCTCTGAGGGGGGGAGCGACTATGGCTACACCTTC
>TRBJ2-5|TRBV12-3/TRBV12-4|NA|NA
CASTSKIVATPETQYF
TGTGCCAGCACTTCAAAGATCGTCGCAACCCCAGAGACCCAGTACTTC
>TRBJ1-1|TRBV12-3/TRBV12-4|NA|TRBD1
CASRTQGAPTEAFF
TGTGCCAGCAGAACACAGGGGGCGCCCACTGAAGCTTTCTTT
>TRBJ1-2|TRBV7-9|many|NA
CASSLRLGTQKANYYGYTF
TGTGCCAGCAGCTTAAGGTTGGGGACTCAAAAAGCGAACTACTATGGCTACACCTTC
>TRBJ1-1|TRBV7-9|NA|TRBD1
CASSLLTGGADTEAFF
TGTGCCAGCAGCTTACTCACAGGGGGCGCGGACACTGAAGCTTTCTTT
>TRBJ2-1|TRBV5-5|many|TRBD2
CASSPSGGNYNEQFF
TGTGCCAGCAGCCCTTCGGGGGGAAACTACAATGAGCAGTTCTTC
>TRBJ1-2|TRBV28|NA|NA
CAGISGYGYTF
TGTGCCGGCATATCGGGGTATGGCTACACCTTC
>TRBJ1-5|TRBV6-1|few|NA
CASSRSFSNQPQHF
TGTGCCAGCAGCAGGAGTTTTAGCAATCAGCCCCAGCATTTT
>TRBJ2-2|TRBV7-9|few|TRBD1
CASSSFSTGEYGELFF
TGTGCCAGCAGTTCGTTCTCGACAGGGGAGTACGGGGAGCTGTTTTTT
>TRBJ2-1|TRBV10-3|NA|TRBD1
CAISESNGGQGDEQFF
TGTGCCATCAGTGAGTCGAACGGGGGACAGGGCGATGAGCAGTTCTTC
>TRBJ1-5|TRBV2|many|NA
CASKRRRDSNQPQHF
TGTGCCAGCAAACGTCGCCGAGATAGCAATCAGCCCCAGCATTTT
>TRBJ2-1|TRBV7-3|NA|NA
CACSPPGRSYNEQFF
TGTGCCTGCAGCCCCCCCGGCAGGTCCTACAATGAGCAGTTCTTC
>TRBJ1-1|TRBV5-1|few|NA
CASSLEAGRVNTEAFF
TGCGCCAGCAGCTTGGAGGCAGGGAGGGTGAACACTGAAGCTTTCTTT
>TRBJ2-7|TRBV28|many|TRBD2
CASNGGGDYEQYF
TGTGCCAGCAATGGCGGGGGGGACTACGAGCAGTACTTC
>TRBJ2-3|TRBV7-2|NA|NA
CASSSLARDTQYF
TGTGCCAGCAGCTCCCTAGCGAGAGATACGCAGTATTTT
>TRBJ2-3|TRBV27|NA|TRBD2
CASSLFPGVSGGLADTQYF
TGTGCCAGCAGTTTATTTCCAGGGGTTAGCGGGGGACTCGCAGATACGCAGTATTTT
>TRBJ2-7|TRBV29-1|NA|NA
CSVLEHEQYF
TGCAGCGTTCTAGAACACGAGCAGTACTTC
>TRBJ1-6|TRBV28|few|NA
CASSFPGAQNSPLHF
TGTGCCAGCAGTTTTCCGGGGGCGCAGAATTCACCCCTCCACTTT
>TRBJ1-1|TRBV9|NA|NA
CASSVIREATEAFF
TGTGCCAGCAGCGTGATCAGGGAAGCCACTGAAGCTTTCTTT
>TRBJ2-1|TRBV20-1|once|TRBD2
CSAEASGRGNEQFF
TGCAGTGCTGAGGCTAGCGGGAGGGGGAATGAGCAGTTCTTC
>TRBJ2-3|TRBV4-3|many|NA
CASSPDIYTDTQYF
TGCGCCAGCAGCCCGGACATCTACACAGATACGCAGTATTTT
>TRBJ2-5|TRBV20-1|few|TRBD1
CSARRADRAETQYF
TGCAGTGCTCGAAGGGCTGACAGGGCAGAGACCCAGTACTTC